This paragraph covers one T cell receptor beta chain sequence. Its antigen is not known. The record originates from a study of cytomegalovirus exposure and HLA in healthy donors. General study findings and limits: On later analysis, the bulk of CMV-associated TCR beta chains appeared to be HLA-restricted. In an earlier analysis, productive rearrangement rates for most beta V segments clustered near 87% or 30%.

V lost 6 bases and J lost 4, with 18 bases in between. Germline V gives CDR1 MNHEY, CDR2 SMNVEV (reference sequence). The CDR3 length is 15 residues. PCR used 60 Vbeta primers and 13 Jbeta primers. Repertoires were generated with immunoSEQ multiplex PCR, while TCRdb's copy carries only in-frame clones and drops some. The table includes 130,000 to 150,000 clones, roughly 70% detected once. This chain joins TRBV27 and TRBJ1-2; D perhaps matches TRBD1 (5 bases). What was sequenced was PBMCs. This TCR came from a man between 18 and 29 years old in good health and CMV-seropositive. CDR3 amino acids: CASRGRAGLSYGYTF. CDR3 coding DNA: TGTGCCAGCAGAGGTCGGGCAGGGTTGAGCTATGGCTACACCTTC.